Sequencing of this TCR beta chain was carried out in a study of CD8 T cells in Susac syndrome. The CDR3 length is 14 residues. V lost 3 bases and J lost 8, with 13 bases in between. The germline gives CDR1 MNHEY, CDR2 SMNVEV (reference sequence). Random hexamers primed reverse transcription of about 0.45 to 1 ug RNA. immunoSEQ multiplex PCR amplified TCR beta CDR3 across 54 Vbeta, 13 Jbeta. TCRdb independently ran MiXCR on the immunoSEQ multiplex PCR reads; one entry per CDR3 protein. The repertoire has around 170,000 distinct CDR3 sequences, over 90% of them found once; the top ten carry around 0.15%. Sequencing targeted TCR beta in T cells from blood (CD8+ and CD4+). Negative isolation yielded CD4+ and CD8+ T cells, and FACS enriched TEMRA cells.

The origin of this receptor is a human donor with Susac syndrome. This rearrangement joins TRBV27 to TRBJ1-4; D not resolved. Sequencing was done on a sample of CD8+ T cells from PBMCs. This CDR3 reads CASSLAGSGEKLFF. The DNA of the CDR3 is TGTGCCAGCAGTTTGGCAGGATCGGGCGAAAAACTGTTTTTT.